Listed here is a single T cell receptor beta chain. Germline lookup yields CDR1 SGDLS and CDR2 YYNGEE. V was clipped by 3 bases and J by 8 bases, with 12 bases between them. This CDR3 is 14 amino acids long. The data were produced by immunoSEQ multiplex PCR, yet TCRdb's version contains in-frame clones alone and is incomplete. The data hold 65,000 to 90,000 clones, with approximately 80% observed a single time. These data originate in a study of OX40 agonist ivuxolimab in advanced cancers. Exclusion applied to patients with autoimmune disease history or systemic immunosuppression. The chain joins TRBV9 to TRBJ1-6, with D perhaps matching TRBD1 (5 bases). The TCR was taken from an adult with an advanced solid tumor such as melanoma, head and neck, liver or kidney cancer. Sequencing was performed on CD4+ or CD8+ T cells sorted from blood, taken in a trial of the OX40 agonist ivuxolimab. CDR3 region: CASSARPGDSPLHF. CDR3 bases: TGTGCCAGCAGCGCAAGGCCGGGGGATTCACCCCTCCACTTT.